The 20 T cell receptor beta chains given below trace back to one sample, sequenced in a study of metastatic and nonmetastatic thyroid tumors. TCRdb re-analyzed the PCR reads using MiXCR. This repertoire shows approximately 26,000 clones, 10% to 15% found once; its top ten account for roughly 5.3%. All patients were treatment-naive before thyroid surgery. Specimen: blood. Receptors were obtained from a female donor with papillary thyroid cancer or a benign thyroid nodule (not recorded which). Some clones in this sample may be carry-over from other donors' samples.

Ten or more counts support this clone. The chain joins TRBV7-3 to TRBJ2-7; D uncertain. Trimming left V 4 bases short and J 5 bases short, with 12 bases between. Germline V gene lookup returns CDR1 SGHTA and CDR2 FQGTGA. The CDR3 contains 13 residues. CDR3 nucleotides: TGTGCCAGCAGCTCAAACCCAGGCCACGAGCAGTACTTC. Translating gives CASSSNPGHEQYF.

In its sample, this clone was seen many times. The chain joins TRBV5-6 to TRBJ2-7, with D tentatively TRBD1 (6 bases). The germline gives CDR1 SGHDT, CDR2 YYEEEE. Trimming cost V 2 bases and J 5 bases, with 11 bases left between them. CDR3 size: 13 residues. CDR3 protein: CASSLQGKDEQYF. CDR3 DNA: TGTGCCAGCAGCTTACAGGGAAAGGACGAGCAGTACTTC.

This clone was seen many times. The genes are TRBV24-1 and TRBJ2-1; 8 nucleotides match TRBD2. The ends lost 2 bases at V and 6 bases at J; junction bases unmatched: 11. Germline loops: CDR1 KGHDR, CDR2 SFDVKD. This CDR3 comprises 17 residues. This CDR3 reads CATSDSTTSGGTNEQFF. The DNA for the CDR3 is TGTGCCACCAGTGATTCCACTACTAGCGGAGGGACCAATGAGCAGTTCTTC.

There are a few counts of this clone. J is TRBJ1-3 and V is TRBV6-6; tentative D call: TRBD1 (5 bases). This CDR3 has 16 residues. Trimming removed 2 bases at V and 0 bases at J, with 11 bases between. CDR1 and CDR2 from the germline V gene are MNHNY and SVGAGI (reference sequence). CDR3 DNA: TGTGCCAGCAGTTACGGTGACAGATTCTCTGGAAACACCATATATTTT. Its translation is CASSYGDRFSGNTIYF.

Details on this clone: This CDR3 fails to terminate in the conserved phenylalanine or tryptophan, so it likely reflects a read error. The chain links TRBV11-2 to TRBJ2-3; D gene uncertain. There are 16 residues in the CDR3. With 2 bases removed from V and 0 bases from J, the gap between germline ends came to 12 bases. Germline V gene sequence: CDR1 SGHAT, CDR2 FQNNGV. The CDR3 loop is CASSLHGGPSTDTQYS. CDR3 DNA sequence: TGTGCCAGCAGCTTACATGGTGGACCTAGCACAGATACGCAGTATTCT.

This clone was observed a few times. The rearrangement joins TRBV9 to TRBJ1-1; 9 positions match TRBD1. The V gene end was trimmed by 10 bases and the J gene end by 1 base; junction bases not matched to a gene: 2. Germline V lookup: CDR1 SGDLS, CDR2 YYNGEE. The CDR3 length is 12 residues. The CDR3 DNA sequence: TGTGCCTCACAGGGGGCGAACACTGAAGCTTTCTTT. Amino acids: CASQGANTEAFF.

This clone was observed many times. V gene TRBV19 combines with J gene TRBJ2-5; D is uncertain. The CDR3 has 11 amino acids. With 6 bases removed from V and 2 bases from J, the gap between germline ends came to 4 bases. The germline gives CDR1 LNHDA, CDR2 SQIVND (reference sequence). This chain's CDR3 is CASSVQETQYF. The CDR3 DNA reads TGTGCCAGTAGCGTGCAAGAGACCCAGTACTTC.

This clone was recorded at least ten times. The J gene is TRBJ2-5, the V gene TRBV7-2; D ambiguous. CDR1 is SGHTA, CDR2 FQGNSA, per germline. The CDR3 contains 14 residues. V lost 2 bases and J 4 bases, leaving 11 bases between the germline ends. This CDR3 reads CASSLKPKSETQYF. CDR3 bases: TGTGCCAGCAGCTTAAAACCTAAATCAGAGACCCAGTACTTC.

Sample share makes this clone medium-sized. This chain links TRBV20-1 with TRBJ2-1; D remains unclear. V lost 0 bases, J lost 5 bases, and 11 bases lay in between. Per the germline V gene, CDR1 is DFQATT and CDR2 is SNEGSKA (reference sequence). The length of the CDR3 is 14 residues. CDR3: CSAREAPRDNEQFF. The DNA of the CDR3 is TGCAGTGCTAGAGAGGCCCCTAGAGACAATGAGCAGTTCTTC.

This clone was seen ten or more times. The chain links TRBV15 to TRBJ1-2; D is possibly TRBD1 (5 bases). The CDR3 consists of 15 residues. Trimming stripped 5 bases from V and 7 bases from J, with 20 bases between. The germline V gene has CDR1 LNHNV and CDR2 YYDKDF (reference sequence). CDR3 DNA: TGTGCCACCAGCCCCCGATCGGCAGGGATAGGTGGCTACACCTTC. Its protein product is CATSPRSAGIGGYTF.

This clone is medium-sized by share. In DNA, the CDR3 is TGCAGTGCTAGAGAGGGGGAGGTTAGCTACACCTTC. Amino acid sequence: CSAREGEVSYTF. This chain uses TRBV20-1 with TRBJ1-2; the D gene is possibly TRBD1 (5 bases). Trimming pared 0 bases from V and 9 bases from J, leaving 11 bases between. Germline-derived CDR1 and CDR2 are DFQATT and SNEGSKA (reference sequence). The CDR3 consists of 12 residues.

V and J are TRBV20-1 and TRBJ2-5; D perhaps matches TRBD1 (5 bases). The CDR3 totals 13 residues. Germline CDR1 and CDR2: DFQATT and SNEGSKA (reference sequence). Trimming took off 5 bases at V and 2 bases at J, with 12 bases between the two ends. The CDR3, as DNA: TGCAGTGCTTCACGGACAAGTCAAGAGACCCAGTACTTC. Protein sequence: CSASRTSQETQYF.

On this clone: A much more abundant neighbour one base away suggests this may be a read error. This chain uses TRBV6-1 with TRBJ2-7; 7 bases fit TRBD2. The CDR3 length is 14 residues. From germline, CDR1 is MNHNS and CDR2 SASEGT. CDR3 nucleotide sequence: TGTGCCAGCCTCGGGGAGGGGTTATCCTACGGGCAGTACTTC. Translation gives CASLGEGLSYGQYF.

Comment on this clone: A much larger clonotype is one base distant, so this may be a read error. The same CDR3 can be traced to other DNA sequences in this sample. V usage is TRBV29-1 and J usage is TRBJ2-3; a possible D gene is TRBD2 (5 bases). V shed 3 bases and J shed 3 bases, with 13 bases lying between them. The CDR3 consists of 14 residues. CDR1 and CDR2 (germline): SQVTM, ANQGSEA. DNA for the CDR3: TGCAGCGTTGACGTAGCTGGAGGAACAGATACGCAGTATTTT. As protein: CSVDVAGGTDTQYF.

This clone has at least ten counts. The junction differs from germline at one of its ends, possibly a read error. This sequence joins TRBV14 and TRBJ2-1; TRBD2 might be the D (6 bases). CDR1 and CDR2 from the germline V gene are SGHDN and FVKESK. CDR3 length: 13 amino acids. The CDR3 nucleotides read TGTGCCAGCAGCACCTATACTAGCAATGGGCAGTTCTTC. Translated: CASSTYTSNGQFF.

This clone is classed as medium-sized. The chain recombines TRBV14 with TRBJ1-2; 9 positions agree with TRBD1. Germline CDR1 reads SGHDN; CDR2 reads FVKESK. With 4 bases clipped from V and 4 bases from J, the junction kept 10 bases outside the gene matches. This CDR3 has 16 amino acids. CDR3 nucleotide sequence: TGTGCCAGCAGCCTATACAGGGGGCGGATAGGCTATGGCTACACCTTC. Protein: CASSLYRGRIGYGYTF.

This clone counts as medium-sized. V usage is TRBV20-1 and J usage is TRBJ1-2, with D possibly matching TRBD1 (5 bases). Trimming shortened V by 7 bases and J by 0 bases, and 9 bases separated the two germline ends. Germline CDR1 and CDR2: DFQATT and SNEGSKA (reference sequence). CDR3 length: 12 amino acids. CDR3 bases: TGCAGTGTCCAGGGTGCTAACTATGGCTACACCTTC. The encoded protein is CSVQGANYGYTF.

This clone showed up many times. This sequence joins TRBV5-1 and TRBJ2-1, with 14 bases aligning to TRBD2. There are 17 residues in the CDR3. Germline trimming cut 6 bases from V and 6 bases from J; bases unmatched to any gene: 11. CDR1 SGHRS and CDR2 YFSETQ come from the germline V gene. In DNA, the CDR3 is TGCGCCAGCACCCTTGGAGGGACTAGCGGGAGTCTCAATGAGCAGTTCTTC. The encoded protein is CASTLGGTSGSLNEQFF. The complete variable domain, with remaining parts taken from reference TRBV5-1 and TRBJ2-1, reads KAGVTQTPRYLIKTRGQQVTLSCSPISGHRSVSWYQQTPGQGLQFLFEYFSETQRNKGNFPGRFSGRQFSNSRSEMNVSTLELGDSALYLCASTLGGTSGSLNEQFFGPGTRLTVL.

This clone is labeled medium-sized. The chain combines TRBV11-2 with TRBJ1-6; no reliable D call. Per the germline V gene, CDR1 is SGHAT and CDR2 is FQNNGV. The V and J ends lost 3 bases and 9 bases respectively, with 9 bases between them. The CDR3 runs 13 residues. The CDR3 DNA reads as TGTGCCAGCAGCTTCGGAACGGGTTCACCCCTCCACTTT. Its translation: CASSFGTGSPLHF.

This clone showed up just a few times. The chain couples TRBV4-2 to TRBJ2-7, with D unresolved. CDR3 length: 16 residues. Germline V gene lookup returns CDR1 LGHNA and CDR2 YNFKEQ. V was shortened by 3 bases and J by 6 bases, with 21 bases between the two germline ends. The CDR3 here is CASSQVLIFGLSEQYF. In DNA form, the CDR3 reads TGTGCCAGCAGCCAGGTACTTATTTTTGGGCTATCCGAGCAGTACTTC.